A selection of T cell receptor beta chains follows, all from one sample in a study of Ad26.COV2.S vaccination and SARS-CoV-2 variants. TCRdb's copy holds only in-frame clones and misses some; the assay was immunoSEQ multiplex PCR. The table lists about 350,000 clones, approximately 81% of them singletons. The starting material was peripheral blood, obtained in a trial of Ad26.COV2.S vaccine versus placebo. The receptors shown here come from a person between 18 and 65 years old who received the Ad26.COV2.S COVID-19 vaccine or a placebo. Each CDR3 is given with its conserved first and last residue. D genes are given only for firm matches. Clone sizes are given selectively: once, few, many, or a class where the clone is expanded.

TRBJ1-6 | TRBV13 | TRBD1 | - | TGTGCCAGCAGCTTACGACAGGGAAATTCACCCCTCCACTTT | CASSLRQGNSPLHF
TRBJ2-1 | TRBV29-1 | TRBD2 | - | TGCAGCGTTGATAGCGGGAGCAATGAGCAGTTCTTC | CSVDSGSNEQFF
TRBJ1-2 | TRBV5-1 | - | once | TGCGCCAGCAGCTTGGAGGACAGAGGGTACTATGGCTACACCTTC | CASSLEDRGYYGYTF
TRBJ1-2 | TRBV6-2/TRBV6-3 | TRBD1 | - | TGTGCCAGCAGCCCTACAGGGGGGAGAGACTATGGCTACACCTTC | CASSPTGGRDYGYTF
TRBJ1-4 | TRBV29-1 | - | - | TGCAGCGTTGTTGCAACCTTCGGCGGTGAAAAACTGTTTTTT | CSVVATFGGEKLFF
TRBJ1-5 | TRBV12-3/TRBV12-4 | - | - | TGTGCCAGCAGTTTTGATTATCAGCCCCAGCATTTT | CASSFDYQPQHF
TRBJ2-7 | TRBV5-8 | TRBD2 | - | TGTGCCAGCAGCCAGGGACTAGCGGGAAACTCCTACGAGCAGTACTTC | CASSQGLAGNSYEQYF
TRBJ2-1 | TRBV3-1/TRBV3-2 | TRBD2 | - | TGTGCCAGCAGCCAAGAACGGGCTAGCGGGAGCTACAATGAGCAGTTCTTC | CASSQERASGSYNEQFF
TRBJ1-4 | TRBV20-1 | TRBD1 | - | TGCAGTGCTAGTCTTGGCAGGGGGGGAACTAATGAAAAACTGTTTTTT | CSASLGRGGTNEKLFF
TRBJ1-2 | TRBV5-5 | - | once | TGTGCCAGCAGCTTGGACACTTGGGGGGGCTACACCTTC | CASSLDTWGGYTF
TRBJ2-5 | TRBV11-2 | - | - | TGTGCCAGCAGCTTTAGGTCTCAATGGACCCAGTACTTC | CASSFRSQWTQYF
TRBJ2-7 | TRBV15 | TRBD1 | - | TGTGCCACCAGCAGAGGTACGGACAGGGCCTACGAGCAGTACTTC | CATSRGTDRAYEQYF
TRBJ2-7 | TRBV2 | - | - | TGTGCCAGCAGCGCCGGGGGTGGTCTCTACGAGCAGTACTTC | CASSAGGGLYEQYF
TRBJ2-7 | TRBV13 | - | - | TGTGCCAGCAGTTCGGACACCTCCTACGAGCAGTACTTC | CASSSDTSYEQYF
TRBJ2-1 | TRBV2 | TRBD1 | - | TGTGCCAGCAGTGACGGGACAGGGGCTGACAATGAGCAGTTCTTC | CASSDGTGADNEQFF
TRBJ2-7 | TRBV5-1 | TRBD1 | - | TGCGCCAGCAGCATATCCGGGACAGGGGTTTACGAGCAGTACTTC | CASSISGTGVYEQYF
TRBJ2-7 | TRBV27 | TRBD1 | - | TGTGCCAGCAGTCCCGACAGGGGGCCGGTGGACGAGCAGTACTTC | CASSPDRGPVDEQYF
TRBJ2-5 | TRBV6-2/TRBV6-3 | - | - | TGTGCCAGCAGCCTGAGGGTCGCAGAGACCCAGTACTTC | CASSLRVAETQYF
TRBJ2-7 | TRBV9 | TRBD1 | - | TGTGCCAGCAGCGTAGGACAGGGCCCTCCCTACGAGCAGTACTTC | CASSVGQGPPYEQYF
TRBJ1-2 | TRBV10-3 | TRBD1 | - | TGTGCCATCAGTGACCACAGGGGCTATGGCTACACCTTC | CAISDHRGYGYTF
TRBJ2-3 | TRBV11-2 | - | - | TGTGCCAGCACCCCGAGGCGCGGGACAGATACGCAGTATTTT | CASTPRRGTDTQYF